This entry lists 8 T cell receptor beta chains sequenced from one sample in a study of T cells in Graves' hyperthyroidism and ophthalmopathy. Amplification of TCR beta CDR3 regions used RNA as the template. A set of HTBI primers served as the primers for a first-round RT-PCR of the TCR CDR3. TCRdb used MiXCR to reprocess the multiplex PCR reads, holding one entry per CDR3 protein. The sample has approximately 620,000 distinct CDR3 sequences, approximately 14% seen once. Source material: blood. The origin of the receptors is a woman in her 30s with Graves' hyperthyroidism that later progressed to Graves' ophthalmopathy.

This clonotype showed up many times. V and J are TRBV19 and TRBJ1-2; no reliable D call. Trimming removed 4 bases from V and 3 bases from J, with 12 bases in between. The CDR3 consists of 14 residues. Germline assignment: CDR1 LNHDA and CDR2 SQIVND (reference sequence). The chain's CDR3 is CASSTADGYYGYTF. Here the CDR3 DNA reads TGTGCCAGTAGTACCGCGGACGGATACTATGGCTACACCTTC.

This clonotype was recorded many times. The rearrangement links TRBV30 to TRBJ1-5, with 10 positions matching TRBD1. The germline V gene has CDR1 GTSNPN and CDR2 SVGIG (reference sequence). The length of the CDR3 is 14 residues. V lost 3 bases, J lost 6 bases, and 5 bases stayed unmatched. The CDR3 bases are TGTGCCTGGAGCGGGACAGGGGAGGGTCAGCCCCAGCATTTT. Translating gives CAWSGTGEGQPQHF.

This clonotype has ten or more counts. This sequence joins TRBV5-1 and TRBJ2-3; 9 bases map to TRBD2. From germline, CDR1 is SGHRS and CDR2 YFSETQ. The CDR3 covers 17 residues. Losses at the gene ends were 3 bases for V and 1 base for J; bases not matched to a gene: 9. CDR3 in DNA: TGCGCCAGCAGCTCGACAGTAGCGGGAGTAGGCACAGATACGCAGTATTTT. As protein: CASSSTVAGVGTDTQYF.

This clonotype was counted ten times or more. The chain employs TRBV20-1 and TRBJ1-5; D is possibly TRBD1 (6 bases). This CDR3 contains 15 residues. Trimming removed 3 bases at V and 1 base at J, with 13 bases between. Germline CDR1 is DFQATT and CDR2 is SNEGSKA (reference sequence). DNA for the CDR3: TGCAGTGCTAGTCGGGACATGGACAGCAATCAGCCCCAGCATTTT. Protein sequence: CSASRDMDSNQPQHF.

The table lists this clonotype with a few counts. The chain combines TRBV20-1 with TRBJ2-3, with D possibly TRBD2 on 5 matching bases. Between the trimmed V and J ends, which lost 3 bases and 2 bases, there was a span of 15 bases. Germline CDR1 DFQATT, CDR2 SNEGSKA (reference sequence). CDR3 size: 15 residues. The CDR3 nucleotides read TGCAGTGCTAGTTCAAGGACGGGGATCACAGATACGCAGTATTTT. Encoded protein: CSASSRTGITDTQYF.

This clonotype showed up many times. The chain links TRBV6-2 or TRBV6-3 to TRBJ2-5, with 13 bases identical to TRBD2. The CDR3 has 18 amino acids. Germline loops: CDR1 MNHEY, CDR2 SVGEGT. With 6 bases clipped from V and 3 bases from J, the junction kept 13 bases outside the gene matches. The CDR3 DNA reads as TGTGCCAGCAGCTCCTTACTAGCGGGAGGGCCGAAGGAAGAGACCCAGTACTTC. As protein: CASSSLLAGGPKEETQYF.

Concerning this clonotype: Possible read error: a much larger clone is one base away. The chain has TRBV20-1 and TRBJ2-7; D gene unclear. Trimming removed 5 bases from V and 6 bases from J, with 14 bases in between. Germline CDR1 reads DFQATT; CDR2 reads SNEGSKA (reference sequence). The CDR3 consists of 12 residues. The CDR3 sequence: CSAGPNAPEQYF. The CDR3 DNA is TGCAGTGCTGGACCTAACGCACCCGAGCAGTACTTC.

This clonotype was seen a handful of times. This chain joins TRBV12-3 or TRBV12-4 and TRBJ2-2; D is undetermined. The length of the CDR3 is 15 residues. V lost 6 bases and J 7 bases, leaving 18 bases between the germline ends. This chain's CDR3 is CASSRNPDGRGELFF. CDR3 DNA sequence: TGTGCCAGCAGCCGAAACCCGGACGGTCGCGGGGAGCTGTTTTTT.